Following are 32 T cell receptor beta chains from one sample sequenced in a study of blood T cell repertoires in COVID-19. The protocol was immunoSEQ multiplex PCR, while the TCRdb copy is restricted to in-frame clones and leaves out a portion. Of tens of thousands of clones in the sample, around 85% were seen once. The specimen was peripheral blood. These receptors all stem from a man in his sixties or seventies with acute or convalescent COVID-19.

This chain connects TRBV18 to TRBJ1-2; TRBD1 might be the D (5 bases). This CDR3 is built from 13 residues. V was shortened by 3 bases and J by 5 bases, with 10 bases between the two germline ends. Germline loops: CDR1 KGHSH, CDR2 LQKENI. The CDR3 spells CASSPLDRYGYTF. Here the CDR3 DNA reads TGTGCCAGCTCACCCCTCGACAGATATGGCTACACCTTC.

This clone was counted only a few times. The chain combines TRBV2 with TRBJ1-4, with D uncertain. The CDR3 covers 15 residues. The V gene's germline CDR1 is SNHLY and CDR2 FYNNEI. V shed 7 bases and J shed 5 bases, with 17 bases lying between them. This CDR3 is CASTPWANPNEKLFF. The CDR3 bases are TGTGCCAGCACCCCCTGGGCAAACCCGAATGAAAAACTGTTTTTT.

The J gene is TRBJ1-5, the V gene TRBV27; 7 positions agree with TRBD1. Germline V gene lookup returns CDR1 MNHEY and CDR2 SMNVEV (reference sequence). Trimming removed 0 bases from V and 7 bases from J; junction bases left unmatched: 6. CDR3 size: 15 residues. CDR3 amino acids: CASSLSTGPRQPQHF. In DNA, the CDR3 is TGTGCCAGCAGTTTATCGACAGGGCCACGACAGCCCCAGCATTTT.

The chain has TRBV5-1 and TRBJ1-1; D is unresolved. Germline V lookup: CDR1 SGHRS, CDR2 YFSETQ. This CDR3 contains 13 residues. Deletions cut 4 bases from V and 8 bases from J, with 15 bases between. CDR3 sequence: CASSEPYSPEAFF. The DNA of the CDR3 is TGCGCCAGCAGCGAACCTTACAGCCCCGAAGCTTTCTTT.

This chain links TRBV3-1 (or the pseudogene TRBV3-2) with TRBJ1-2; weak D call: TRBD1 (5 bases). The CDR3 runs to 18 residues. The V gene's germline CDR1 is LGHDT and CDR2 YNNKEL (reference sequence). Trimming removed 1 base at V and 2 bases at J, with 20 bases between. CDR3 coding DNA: TGTGCCAGCAGCCAAGTTCGGGTTCGGGGTGGGGGGAACTATGGCTACACCTTC. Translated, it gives CASSQVRVRGGGNYGYTF.

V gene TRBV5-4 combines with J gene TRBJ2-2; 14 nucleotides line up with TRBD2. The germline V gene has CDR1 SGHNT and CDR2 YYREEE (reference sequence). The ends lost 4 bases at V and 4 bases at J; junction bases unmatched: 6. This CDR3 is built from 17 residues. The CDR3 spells CASSPTSGGVTTGELFF. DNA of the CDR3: TGTGCCAGCAGCCCGACTAGCGGGGGGGTGACCACCGGGGAGCTGTTTTTT.

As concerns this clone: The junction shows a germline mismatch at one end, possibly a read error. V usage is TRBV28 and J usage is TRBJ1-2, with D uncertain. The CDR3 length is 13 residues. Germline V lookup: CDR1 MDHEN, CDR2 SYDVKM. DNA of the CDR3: TGTGCCAGCACCGACCGGCCGAACTATGACTACACCTTC. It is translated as CASTDRPNYDYTF.

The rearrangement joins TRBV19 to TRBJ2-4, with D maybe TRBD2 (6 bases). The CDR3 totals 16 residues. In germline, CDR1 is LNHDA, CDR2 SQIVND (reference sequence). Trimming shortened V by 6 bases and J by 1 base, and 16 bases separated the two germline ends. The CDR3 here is CASSLGGSGAKNIQYF. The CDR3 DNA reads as TGTGCCAGTAGCCTTGGGGGGAGCGGGGCCAAAAACATTCAGTACTTC. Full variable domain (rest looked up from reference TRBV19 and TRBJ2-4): DGGITQSPKYLFRKEGQNVTLSCEQNLNHDAMYWYRQDPGQGLRLIYYSQIVNDFQKGDIAEGYSVSREKKESFPLTVTSAQKNPTAFYLCASSLGGSGAKNIQYFGAGTRLSVL.

The CDR3 DNA is TGTGCCATCGCAGGGACCGGGGAGCTGTTTTTT. It translates to CAIAGTGELFF. The chain uses TRBV10-3 and TRBJ2-2; a weak D match, TRBD1 (5 bases). The CDR3 is 11 residues long. CDR1 ENHRY and CDR2 SYGVKD come from the germline V gene. V lost 8 bases and J 5 bases, leaving 6 bases between the germline ends.

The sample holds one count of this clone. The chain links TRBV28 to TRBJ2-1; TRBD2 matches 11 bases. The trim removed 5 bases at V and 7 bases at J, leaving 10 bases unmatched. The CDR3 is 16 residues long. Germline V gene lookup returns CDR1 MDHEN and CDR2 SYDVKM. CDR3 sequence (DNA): TGTGCCAGCAGTAGGAATAGCGGGGGGGCGAGGAATGAGCAGTTCTTC. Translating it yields CASSRNSGGARNEQFF.

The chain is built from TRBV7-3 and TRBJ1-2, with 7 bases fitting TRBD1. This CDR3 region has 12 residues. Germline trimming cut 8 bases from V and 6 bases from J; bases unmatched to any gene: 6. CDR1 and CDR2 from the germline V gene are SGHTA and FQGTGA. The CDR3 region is CASFSTGDGYTF. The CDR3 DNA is TGTGCCAGCTTCTCTACAGGGGATGGCTACACCTTC.

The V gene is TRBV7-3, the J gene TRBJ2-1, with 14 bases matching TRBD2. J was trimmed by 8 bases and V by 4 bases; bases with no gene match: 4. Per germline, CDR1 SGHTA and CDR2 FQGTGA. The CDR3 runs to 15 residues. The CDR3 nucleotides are TGTGCCAGCAGCTCGACTAGCGGGGGGGAACATGAGCAGTTCTTC. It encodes CASSSTSGGEHEQFF. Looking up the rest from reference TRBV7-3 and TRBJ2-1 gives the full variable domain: GAGVSQTPSNKVTEKGKYVELRCDPISGHTALYWYRQSLGQGPEFLIYFQGTGAADDSGLPNDRFFAVRPEGSVSTLKIQRTERGDSAVYLCASSSTSGGEHEQFFGPGTRLTVL.

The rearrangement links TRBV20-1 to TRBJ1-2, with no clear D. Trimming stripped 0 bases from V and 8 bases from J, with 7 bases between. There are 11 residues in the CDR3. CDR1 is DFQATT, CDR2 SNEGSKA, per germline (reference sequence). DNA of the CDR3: TGCAGTGCTAGAGACGAGGGCGGCTACACCTTC. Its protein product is CSARDEGGYTF.

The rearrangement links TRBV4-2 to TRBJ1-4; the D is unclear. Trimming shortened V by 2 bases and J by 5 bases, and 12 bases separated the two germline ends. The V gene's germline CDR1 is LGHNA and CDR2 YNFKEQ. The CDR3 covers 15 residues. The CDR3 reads CASSQHRGQNEKLFF. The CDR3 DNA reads TGTGCCAGCAGCCAACATCGGGGTCAAAATGAAAAACTGTTTTTT.

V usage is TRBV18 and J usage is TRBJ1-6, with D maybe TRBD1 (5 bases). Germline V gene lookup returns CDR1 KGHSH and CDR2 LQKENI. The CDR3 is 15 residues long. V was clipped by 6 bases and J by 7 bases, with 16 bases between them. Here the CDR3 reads CASSLDSLANSPLHF. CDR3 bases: TGTGCCAGCTCTCTAGACAGTCTGGCCAATTCACCCCTCCACTTT.

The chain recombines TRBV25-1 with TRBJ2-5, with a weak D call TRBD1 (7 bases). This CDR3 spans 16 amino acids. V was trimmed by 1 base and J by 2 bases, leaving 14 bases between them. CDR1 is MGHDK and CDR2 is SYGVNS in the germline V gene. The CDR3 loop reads CASSESKPGGQETQYF. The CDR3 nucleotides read TGTGCCAGCAGTGAATCTAAACCAGGGGGGCAAGAGACCCAGTACTTC.

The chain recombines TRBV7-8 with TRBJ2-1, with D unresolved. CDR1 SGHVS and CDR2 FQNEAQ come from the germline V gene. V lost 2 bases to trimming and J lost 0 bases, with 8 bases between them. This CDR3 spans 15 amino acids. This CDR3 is CASSLTESSYNEQFF. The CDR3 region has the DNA TGTGCCAGCAGCTTAACAGAGAGCTCCTACAATGAGCAGTTCTTC.

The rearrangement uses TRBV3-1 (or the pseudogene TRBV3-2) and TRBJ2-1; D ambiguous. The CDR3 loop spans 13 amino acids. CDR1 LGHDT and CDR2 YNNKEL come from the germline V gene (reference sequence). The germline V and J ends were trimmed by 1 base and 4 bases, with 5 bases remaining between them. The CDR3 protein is CASSQARYNEQFF. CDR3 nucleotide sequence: TGTGCCAGCAGCCAAGCCCGTTACAATGAGCAGTTCTTC.

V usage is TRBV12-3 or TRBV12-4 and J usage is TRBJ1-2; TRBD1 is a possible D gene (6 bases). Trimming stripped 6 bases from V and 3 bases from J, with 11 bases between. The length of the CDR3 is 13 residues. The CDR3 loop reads CASRVQGDYGYTF. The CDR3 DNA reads TGTGCCAGCAGGGTACAGGGAGACTATGGCTACACCTTC.

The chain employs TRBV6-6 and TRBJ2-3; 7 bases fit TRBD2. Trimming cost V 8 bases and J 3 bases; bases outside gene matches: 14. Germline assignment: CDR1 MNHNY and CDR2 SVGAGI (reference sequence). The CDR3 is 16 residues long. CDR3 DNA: TGTGCCAGCCATTACGGGGGGTTCAAGCAGACAGATACGCAGTATTTT. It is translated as CASHYGGFKQTDTQYF.

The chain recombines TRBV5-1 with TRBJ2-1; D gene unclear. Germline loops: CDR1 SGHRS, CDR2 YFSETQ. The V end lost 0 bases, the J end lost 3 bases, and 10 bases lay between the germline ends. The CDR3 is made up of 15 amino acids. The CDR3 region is CASSLEIAVYNEQFF. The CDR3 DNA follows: TGCGCCAGCAGCTTGGAAATTGCAGTCTACAATGAGCAGTTCTTC.

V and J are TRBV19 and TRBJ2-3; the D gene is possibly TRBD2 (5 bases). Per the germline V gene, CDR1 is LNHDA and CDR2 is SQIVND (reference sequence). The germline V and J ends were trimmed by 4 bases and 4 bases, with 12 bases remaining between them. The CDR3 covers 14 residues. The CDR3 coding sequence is TGTGCCAGTAGTACGGGCACTAGTTCAGATACGCAGTATTTT. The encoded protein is CASSTGTSSDTQYF.

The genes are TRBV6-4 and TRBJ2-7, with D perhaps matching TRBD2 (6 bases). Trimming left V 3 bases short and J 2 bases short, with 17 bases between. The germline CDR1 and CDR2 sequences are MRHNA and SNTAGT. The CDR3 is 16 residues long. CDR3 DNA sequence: TGTGCCAGCAGTGATTATTTAGGGGAGGCTACCTACGAGCAGTACTTC. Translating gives CASSDYLGEATYEQYF.

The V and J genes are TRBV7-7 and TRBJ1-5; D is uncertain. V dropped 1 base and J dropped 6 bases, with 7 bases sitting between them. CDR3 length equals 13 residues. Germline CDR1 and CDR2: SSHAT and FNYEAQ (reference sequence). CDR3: CASSLGLGQPQHF. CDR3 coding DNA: TGTGCCAGCAGCTTAGGTCTCGGTCAGCCCCAGCATTTT.

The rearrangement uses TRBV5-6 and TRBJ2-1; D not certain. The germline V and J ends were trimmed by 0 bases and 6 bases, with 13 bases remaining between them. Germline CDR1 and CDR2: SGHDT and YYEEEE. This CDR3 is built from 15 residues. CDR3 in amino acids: CASSLELARVNEQFF. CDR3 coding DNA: TGTGCCAGCAGCTTGGAATTAGCTCGGGTCAATGAGCAGTTCTTC.

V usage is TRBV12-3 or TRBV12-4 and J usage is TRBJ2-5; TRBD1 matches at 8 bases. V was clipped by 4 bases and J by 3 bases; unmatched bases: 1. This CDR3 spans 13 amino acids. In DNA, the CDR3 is TGTGCCAGCAGTTGGACAGGGAAAGAGACCCAGTACTTC. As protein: CASSWTGKETQYF.

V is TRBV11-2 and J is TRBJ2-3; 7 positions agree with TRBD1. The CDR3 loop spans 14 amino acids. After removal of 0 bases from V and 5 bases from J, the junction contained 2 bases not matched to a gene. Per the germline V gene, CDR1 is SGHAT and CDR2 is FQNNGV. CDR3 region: CASSLEQGRDTQYF. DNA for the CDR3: TGTGCCAGCAGCTTAGAACAGGGGAGAGATACGCAGTATTTT.

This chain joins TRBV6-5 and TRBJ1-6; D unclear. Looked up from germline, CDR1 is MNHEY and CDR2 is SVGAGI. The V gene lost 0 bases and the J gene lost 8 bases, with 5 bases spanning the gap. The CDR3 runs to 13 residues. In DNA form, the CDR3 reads TGTGCCAGCAGTTACTCTCGCGATTCACCCCTCCACTTT. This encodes CASSYSRDSPLHF.

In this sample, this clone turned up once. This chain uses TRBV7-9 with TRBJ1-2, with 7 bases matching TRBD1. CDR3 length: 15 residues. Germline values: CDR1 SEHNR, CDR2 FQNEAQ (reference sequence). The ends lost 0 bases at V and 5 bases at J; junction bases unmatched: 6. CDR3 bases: TGTGCCAGCAGCTTAGCGGGACAGCAGCATTATGGCTACACCTTC. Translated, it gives CASSLAGQQHYGYTF.

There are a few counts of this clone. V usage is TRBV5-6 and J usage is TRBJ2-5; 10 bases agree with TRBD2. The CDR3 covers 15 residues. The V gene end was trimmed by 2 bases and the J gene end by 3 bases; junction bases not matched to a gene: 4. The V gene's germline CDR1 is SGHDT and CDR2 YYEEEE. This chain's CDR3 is CASSLLAGYEETQYF. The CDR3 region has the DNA TGTGCCAGCAGCTTACTAGCGGGGTACGAAGAGACCCAGTACTTC.

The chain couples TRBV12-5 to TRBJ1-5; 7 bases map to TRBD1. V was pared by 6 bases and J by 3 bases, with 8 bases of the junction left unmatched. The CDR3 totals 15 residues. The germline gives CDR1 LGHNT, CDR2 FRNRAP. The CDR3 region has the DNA TGTGCTAGTGGAGCCGGGACAGTGAACAATCAGCCCCAGCATTTT. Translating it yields CASGAGTVNNQPQHF.

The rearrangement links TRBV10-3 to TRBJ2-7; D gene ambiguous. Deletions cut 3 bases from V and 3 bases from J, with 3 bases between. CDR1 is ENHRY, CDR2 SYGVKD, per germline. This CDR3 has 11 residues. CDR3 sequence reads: CAISDGYEQYV. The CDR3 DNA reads TGTGCCATCAGTGACGGCTACGAGCAGTACGTC.